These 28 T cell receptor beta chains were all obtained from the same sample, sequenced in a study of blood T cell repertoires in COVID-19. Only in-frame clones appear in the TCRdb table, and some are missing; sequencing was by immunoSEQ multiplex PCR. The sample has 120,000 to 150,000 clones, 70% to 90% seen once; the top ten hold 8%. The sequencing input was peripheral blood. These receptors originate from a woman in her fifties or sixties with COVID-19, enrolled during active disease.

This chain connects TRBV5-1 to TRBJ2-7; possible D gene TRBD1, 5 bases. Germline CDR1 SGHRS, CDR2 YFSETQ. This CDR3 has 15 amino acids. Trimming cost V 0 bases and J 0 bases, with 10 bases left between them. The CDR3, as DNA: TGCGCCAGCAGCTTGGCCACTGGGGCCTCCTACGAGCAGTACTTC. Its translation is CASSLATGASYEQYF. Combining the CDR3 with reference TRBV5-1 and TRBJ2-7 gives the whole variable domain KAGVTQTPRYLIKTRGQQVTLSCSPISGHRSVSWYQQTPGQGLQFLFEYFSETQRNKGNFPGRFSGRQFSNSRSEMNVSTLELGDSALYLCASSLATGASYEQYFGPGTRLTVT.

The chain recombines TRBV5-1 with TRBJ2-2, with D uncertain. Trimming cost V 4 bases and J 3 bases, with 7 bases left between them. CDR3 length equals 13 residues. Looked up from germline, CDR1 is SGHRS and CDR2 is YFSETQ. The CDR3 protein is CASSLQHTGELFF. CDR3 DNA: TGCGCCAGCAGCCTACAGCACACCGGGGAGCTGTTTTTT.

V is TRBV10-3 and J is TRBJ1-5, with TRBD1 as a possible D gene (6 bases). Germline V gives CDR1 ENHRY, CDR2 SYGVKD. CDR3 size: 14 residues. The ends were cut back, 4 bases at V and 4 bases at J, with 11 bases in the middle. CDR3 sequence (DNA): TGTGCCATCAGTGTAGGGGGTAGGAATCAGCCCCAGCATTTT. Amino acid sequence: CAISVGGRNQPQHF.

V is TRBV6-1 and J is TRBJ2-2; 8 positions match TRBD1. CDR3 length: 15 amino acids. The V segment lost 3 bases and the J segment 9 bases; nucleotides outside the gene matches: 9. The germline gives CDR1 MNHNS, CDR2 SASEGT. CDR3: CASSDPGTGTRELFF. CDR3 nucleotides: TGTGCCAGCAGTGACCCCGGGACAGGAACGAGGGAGCTGTTTTTT.

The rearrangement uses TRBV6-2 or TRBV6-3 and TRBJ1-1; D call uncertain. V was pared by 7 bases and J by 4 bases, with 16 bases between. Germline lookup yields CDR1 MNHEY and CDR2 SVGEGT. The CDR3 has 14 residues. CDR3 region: CASTPRFLSTEAFF. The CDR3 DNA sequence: TGTGCCAGCACCCCGCGATTTCTTAGCACTGAAGCTTTCTTT.

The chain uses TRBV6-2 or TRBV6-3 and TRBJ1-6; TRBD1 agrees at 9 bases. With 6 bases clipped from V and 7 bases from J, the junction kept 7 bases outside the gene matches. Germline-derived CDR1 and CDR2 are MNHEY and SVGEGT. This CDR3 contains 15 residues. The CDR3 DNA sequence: TGTGCCAGCAGCCGCAGGACAGGGGAGAATTCACCCCTCCACTTT. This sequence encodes CASSRRTGENSPLHF.

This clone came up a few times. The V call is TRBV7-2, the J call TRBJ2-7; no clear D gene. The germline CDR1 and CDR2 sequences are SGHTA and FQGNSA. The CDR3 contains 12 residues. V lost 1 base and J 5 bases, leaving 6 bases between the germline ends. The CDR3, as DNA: TGTGCCAGCAGCTTAGTGGGCGACGAGCAGTACTTC. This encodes CASSLVGDEQYF.

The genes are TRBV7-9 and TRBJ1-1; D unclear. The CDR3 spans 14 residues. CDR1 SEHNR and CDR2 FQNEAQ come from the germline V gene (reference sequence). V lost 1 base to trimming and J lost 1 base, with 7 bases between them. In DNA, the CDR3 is TGTGCCAGCAGCTTAGGAGGTAGGAACACTGAAGCTTTCTTT. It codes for CASSLGGRNTEAFF. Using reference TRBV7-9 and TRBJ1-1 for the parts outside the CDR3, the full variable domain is DTGVSQNPRHKITKRGQNVTFRCDPISEHNRLYWYRQTLGQGPEFLTYFQNEAQLEKSRLLSDRFSAERPKGSFSTLEIQRTEQGDSAMYLCASSLGGRNTEAFFGQGTRLTVV.

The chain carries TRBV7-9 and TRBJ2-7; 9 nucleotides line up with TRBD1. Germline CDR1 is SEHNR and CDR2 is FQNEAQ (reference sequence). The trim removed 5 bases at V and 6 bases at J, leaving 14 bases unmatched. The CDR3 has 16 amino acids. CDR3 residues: CASSENTQGAGREQYF. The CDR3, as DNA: TGTGCCAGCAGCGAAAATACACAGGGGGCGGGACGCGAGCAGTACTTC. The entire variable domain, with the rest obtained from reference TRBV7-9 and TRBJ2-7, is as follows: DTGVSQNPRHKITKRGQNVTFRCDPISEHNRLYWYRQTLGQGPEFLTYFQNEAQLEKSRLLSDRFSAERPKGSFSTLEIQRTEQGDSAMYLCASSENTQGAGREQYFGPGTRLTVT.

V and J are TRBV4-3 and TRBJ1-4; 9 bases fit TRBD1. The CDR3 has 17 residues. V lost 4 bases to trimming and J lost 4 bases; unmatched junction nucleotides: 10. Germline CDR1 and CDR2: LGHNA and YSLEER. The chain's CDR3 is CASSLGTGGAVNEKLFF. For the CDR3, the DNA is TGCGCCAGCAGCCTCGGAACAGGGGGCGCAGTTAATGAAAAACTGTTTTTT.

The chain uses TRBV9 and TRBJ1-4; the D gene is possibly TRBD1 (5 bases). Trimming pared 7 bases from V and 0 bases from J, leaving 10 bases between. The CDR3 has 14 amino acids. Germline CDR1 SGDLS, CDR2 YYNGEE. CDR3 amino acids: CASGDRATNEKLFF. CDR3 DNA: TGTGCCAGCGGCGACAGAGCAACTAATGAAAAACTGTTTTTT.

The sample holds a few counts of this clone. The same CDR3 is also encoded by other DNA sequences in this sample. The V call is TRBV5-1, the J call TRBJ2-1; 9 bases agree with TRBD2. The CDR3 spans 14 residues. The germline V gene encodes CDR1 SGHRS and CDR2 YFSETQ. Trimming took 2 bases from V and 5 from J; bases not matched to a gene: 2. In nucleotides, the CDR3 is TGCGCCAGCAGCTTAGCGGGGGGTCACAATGAGCAGTTCTTC. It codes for CASSLAGGHNEQFF.

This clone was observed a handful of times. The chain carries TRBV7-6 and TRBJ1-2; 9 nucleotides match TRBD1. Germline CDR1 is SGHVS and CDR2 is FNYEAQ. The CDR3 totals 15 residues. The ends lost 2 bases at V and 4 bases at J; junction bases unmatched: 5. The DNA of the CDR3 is TGTGCCAGCAGCTTAACCGGGACAGGGACCTATGGCTACACCTTC. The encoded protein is CASSLTGTGTYGYTF.

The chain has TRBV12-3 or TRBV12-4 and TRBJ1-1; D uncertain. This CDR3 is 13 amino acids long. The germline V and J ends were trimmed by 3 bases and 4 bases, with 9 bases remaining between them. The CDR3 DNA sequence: TGTGCCAGCAGTTTGAGGTTACTCACTGAAGCTTTCTTT. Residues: CASSLRLLTEAFF.

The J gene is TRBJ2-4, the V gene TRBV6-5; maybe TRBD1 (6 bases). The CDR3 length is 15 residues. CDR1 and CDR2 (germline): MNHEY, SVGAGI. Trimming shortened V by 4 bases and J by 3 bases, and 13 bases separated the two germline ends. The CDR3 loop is CASSSQGFGKNIQYF. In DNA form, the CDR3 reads TGTGCCAGCAGTTCACAGGGTTTTGGCAAAAACATTCAGTACTTC.

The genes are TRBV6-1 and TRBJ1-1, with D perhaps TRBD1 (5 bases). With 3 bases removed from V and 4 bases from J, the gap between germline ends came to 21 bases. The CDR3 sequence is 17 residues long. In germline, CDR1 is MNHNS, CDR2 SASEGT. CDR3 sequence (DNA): TGTGCCAGCAGTGATCTGATAGGGGCGGGGCGGGGCACTGAAGCTTTCTTT. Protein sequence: CASSDLIGAGRGTEAFF.

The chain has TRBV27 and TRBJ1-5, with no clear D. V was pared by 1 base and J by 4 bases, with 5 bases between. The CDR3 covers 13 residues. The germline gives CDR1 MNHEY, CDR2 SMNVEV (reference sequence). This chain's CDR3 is CASSLLRNQPQHF. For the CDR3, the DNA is TGTGCCAGCAGTTTATTGCGAAATCAGCCCCAGCATTTT.

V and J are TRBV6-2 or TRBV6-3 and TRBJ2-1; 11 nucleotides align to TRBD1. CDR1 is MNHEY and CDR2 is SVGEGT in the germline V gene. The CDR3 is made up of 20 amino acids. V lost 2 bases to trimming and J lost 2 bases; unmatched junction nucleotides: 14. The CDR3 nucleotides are TGTGCCAGCAGTTACCCCTCGGACAGGGGGCCCTTAATCCCCTACAATGAGCAGTTCTTC. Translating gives CASSYPSDRGPLIPYNEQFF.

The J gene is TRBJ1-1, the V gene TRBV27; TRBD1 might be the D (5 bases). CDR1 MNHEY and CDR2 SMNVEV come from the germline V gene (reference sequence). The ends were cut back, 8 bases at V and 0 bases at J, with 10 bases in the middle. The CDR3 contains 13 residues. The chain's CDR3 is CASGNRMNTEAFF. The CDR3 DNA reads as TGTGCCAGCGGTAACAGGATGAACACTGAAGCTTTCTTT.

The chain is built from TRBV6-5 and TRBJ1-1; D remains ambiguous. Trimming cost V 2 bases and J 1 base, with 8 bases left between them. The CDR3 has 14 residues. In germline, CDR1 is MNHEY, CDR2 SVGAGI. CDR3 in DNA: TGTGCCAGCAGTTACAATTCCGGGAACACTGAAGCTTTCTTT. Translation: CASSYNSGNTEAFF.

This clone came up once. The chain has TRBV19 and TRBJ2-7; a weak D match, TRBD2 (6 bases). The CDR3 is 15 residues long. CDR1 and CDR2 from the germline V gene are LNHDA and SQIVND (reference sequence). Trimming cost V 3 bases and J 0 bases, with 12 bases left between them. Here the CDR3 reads CASSMVGRSSYEQYF. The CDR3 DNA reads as TGTGCCAGTAGTATGGTCGGGAGAAGCTCCTACGAGCAGTACTTC.

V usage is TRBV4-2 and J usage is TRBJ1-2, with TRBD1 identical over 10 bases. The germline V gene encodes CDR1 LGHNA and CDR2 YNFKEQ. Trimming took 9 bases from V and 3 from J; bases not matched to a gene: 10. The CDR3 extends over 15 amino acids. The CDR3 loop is CARTRQGASDYGYTF. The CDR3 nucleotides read TGTGCCAGAACTCGACAGGGGGCGAGTGACTATGGCTACACCTTC.

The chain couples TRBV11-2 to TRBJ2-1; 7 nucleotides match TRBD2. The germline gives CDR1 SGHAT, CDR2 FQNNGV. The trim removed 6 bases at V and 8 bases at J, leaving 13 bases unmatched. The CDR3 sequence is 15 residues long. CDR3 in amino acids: CASSKTSLSVDEQFF. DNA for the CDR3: TGTGCCAGCAGTAAGACTAGCTTAAGTGTCGATGAGCAGTTCTTC.

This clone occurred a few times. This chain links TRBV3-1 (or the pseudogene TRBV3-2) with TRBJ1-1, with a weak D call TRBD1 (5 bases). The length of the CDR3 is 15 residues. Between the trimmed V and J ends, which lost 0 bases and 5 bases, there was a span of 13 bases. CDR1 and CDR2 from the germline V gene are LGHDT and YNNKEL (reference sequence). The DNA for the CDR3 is TGTGCCAGCAGCCAAGAAGGGCAGGGCAGTACTGAAGCTTTCTTT. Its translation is CASSQEGQGSTEAFF.

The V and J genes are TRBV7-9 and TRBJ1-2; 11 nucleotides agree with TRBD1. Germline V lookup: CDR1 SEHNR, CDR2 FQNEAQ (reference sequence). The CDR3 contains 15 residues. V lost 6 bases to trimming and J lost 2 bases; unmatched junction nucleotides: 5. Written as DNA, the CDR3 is TGTGCCAGCAGTTTCCGGGACAGGGGGAACTATGGCTACACCTTC. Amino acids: CASSFRDRGNYGYTF.

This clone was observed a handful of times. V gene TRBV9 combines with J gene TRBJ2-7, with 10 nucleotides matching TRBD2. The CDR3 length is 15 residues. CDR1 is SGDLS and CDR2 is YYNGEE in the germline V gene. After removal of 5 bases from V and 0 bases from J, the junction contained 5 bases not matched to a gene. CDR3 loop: CASSASGGISYEQYF. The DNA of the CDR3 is TGTGCCAGCAGTGCTAGCGGGGGCATCTCCTACGAGCAGTACTTC.

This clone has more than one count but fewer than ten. The CDR3 sequence: CASSAGRQGSSYNEQFF. For the CDR3, the DNA is TGTGCCAGTAGTGCGGGGCGACAGGGAAGTTCCTACAATGAGCAGTTCTTC. The chain uses TRBV19 and TRBJ2-1; D may be TRBD1 (7 bases). V shed 5 bases and J shed 1 base, with 18 bases lying between them. CDR1 and CDR2 (germline): LNHDA, SQIVND (reference sequence). The CDR3 is 17 amino acids. Full variable domain (remainder filled in from reference TRBV19 and TRBJ2-1): DGGITQSPKYLFRKEGQNVTLSCEQNLNHDAMYWYRQDPGQGLRLIYYSQIVNDFQKGDIAEGYSVSREKKESFPLTVTSAQKNPTAFYLCASSAGRQGSSYNEQFFGPGTRLTVL.

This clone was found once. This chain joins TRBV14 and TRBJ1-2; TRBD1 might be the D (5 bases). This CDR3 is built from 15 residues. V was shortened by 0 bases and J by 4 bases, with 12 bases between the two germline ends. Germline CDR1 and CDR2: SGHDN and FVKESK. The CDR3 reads CASSQDPGPVYGYTF. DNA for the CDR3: TGTGCCAGCAGCCAAGATCCAGGGCCCGTCTATGGCTACACCTTC.